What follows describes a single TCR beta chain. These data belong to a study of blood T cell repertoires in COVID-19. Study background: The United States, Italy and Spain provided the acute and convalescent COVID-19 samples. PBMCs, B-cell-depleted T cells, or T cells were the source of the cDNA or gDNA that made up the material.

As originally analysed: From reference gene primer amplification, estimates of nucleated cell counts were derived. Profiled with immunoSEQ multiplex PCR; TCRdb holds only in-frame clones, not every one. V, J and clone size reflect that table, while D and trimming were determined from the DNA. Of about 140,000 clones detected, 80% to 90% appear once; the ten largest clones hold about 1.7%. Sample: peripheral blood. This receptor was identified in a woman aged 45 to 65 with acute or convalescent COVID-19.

CDR3 amino acids: CASSTQDRGNSPLHF. In DNA, the CDR3 is TGTGCCAGCAGCACACAGGACAGGGGAAATTCACCCCTCCACTTT. The chain couples TRBV9 to TRBJ1-6, with 9 bases lining up with TRBD1. CDR1 is SGDLS, CDR2 YYNGEE, per germline. The CDR3 runs to 15 residues. The J segment lost 7 bases and the V segment lost 4 bases, leaving 6 bases of the junction unmatched.